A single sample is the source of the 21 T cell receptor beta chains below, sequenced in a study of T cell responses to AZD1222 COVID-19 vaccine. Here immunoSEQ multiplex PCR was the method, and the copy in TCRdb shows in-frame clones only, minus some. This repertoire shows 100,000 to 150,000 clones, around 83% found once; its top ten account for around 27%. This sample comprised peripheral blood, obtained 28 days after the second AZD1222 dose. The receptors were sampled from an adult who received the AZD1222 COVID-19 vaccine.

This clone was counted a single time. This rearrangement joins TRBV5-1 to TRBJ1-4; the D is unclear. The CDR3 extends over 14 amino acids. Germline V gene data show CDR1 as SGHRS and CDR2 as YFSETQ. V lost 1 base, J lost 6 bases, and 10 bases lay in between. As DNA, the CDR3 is TGCGCCAGCAGCTTGATGGGTTTCGATGAAAAACTGTTTTTT. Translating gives CASSLMGFDEKLFF.

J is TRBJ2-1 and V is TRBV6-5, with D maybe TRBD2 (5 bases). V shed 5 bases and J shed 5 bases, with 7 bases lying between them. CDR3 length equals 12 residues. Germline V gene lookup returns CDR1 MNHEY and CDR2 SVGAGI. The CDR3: CASSRRNNEQFF. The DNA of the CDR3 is TGTGCCAGCAGTCGGAGGAACAATGAGCAGTTCTTC.

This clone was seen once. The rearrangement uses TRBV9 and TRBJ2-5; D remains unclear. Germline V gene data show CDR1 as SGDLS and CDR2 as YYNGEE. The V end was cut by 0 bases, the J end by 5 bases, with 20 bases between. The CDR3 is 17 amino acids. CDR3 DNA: TGTGCCAGCAGCGTAGCCCAGGTGGGGTCTGGTGGGGAGACCCAGTACTTC. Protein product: CASSVAQVGSGGETQYF.

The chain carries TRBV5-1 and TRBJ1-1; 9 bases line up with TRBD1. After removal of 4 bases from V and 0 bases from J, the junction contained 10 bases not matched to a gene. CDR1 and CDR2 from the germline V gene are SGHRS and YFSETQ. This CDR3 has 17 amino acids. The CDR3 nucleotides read TGCGCCAGCAGCGTGAATCCGGGACAGGGACTGAACACTGAAGCTTTCTTT. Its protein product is CASSVNPGQGLNTEAFF.

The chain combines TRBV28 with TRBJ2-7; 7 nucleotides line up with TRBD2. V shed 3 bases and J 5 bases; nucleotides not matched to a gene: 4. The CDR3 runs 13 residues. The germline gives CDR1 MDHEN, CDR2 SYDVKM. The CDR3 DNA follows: TGTGCCAGCAGTTTGGCAGGGAGGGACGAGCAGTACTTC. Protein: CASSLAGRDEQYF.

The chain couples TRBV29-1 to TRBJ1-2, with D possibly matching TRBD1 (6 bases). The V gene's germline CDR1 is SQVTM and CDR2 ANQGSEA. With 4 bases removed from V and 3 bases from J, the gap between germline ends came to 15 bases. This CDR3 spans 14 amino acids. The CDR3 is CSVGLRGSYYGYTF. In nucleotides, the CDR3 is TGCAGCGTTGGTTTAAGGGGGAGTTACTATGGCTACACCTTC.

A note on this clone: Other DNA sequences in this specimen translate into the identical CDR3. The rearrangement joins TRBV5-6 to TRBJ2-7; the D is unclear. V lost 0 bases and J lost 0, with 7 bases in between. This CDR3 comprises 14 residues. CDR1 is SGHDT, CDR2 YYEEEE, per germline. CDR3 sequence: CASSLVLSSYEQYF. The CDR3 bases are TGTGCCAGCAGCTTGGTCCTGAGCTCCTACGAGCAGTACTTC. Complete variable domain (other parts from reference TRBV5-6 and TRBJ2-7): DAGVTQSPTHLIKTRGQQVTLRCSPKSGHDTVSWYQQALGQGPQFIFQYYEEEERQRGNFPDRFSGHQFPNYSSELNVNALLLGDSALYLCASSLVLSSYEQYFGPGTRLTVT.

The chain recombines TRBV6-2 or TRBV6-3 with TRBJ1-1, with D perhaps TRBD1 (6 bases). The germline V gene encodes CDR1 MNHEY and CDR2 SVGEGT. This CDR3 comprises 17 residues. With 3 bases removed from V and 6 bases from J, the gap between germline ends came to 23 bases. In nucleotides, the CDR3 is TGTGCCAGCAGTTATGTGATCGGGGGGCCTGTTGGGTCTGAAGCTTTCTTT. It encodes CASSYVIGGPVGSEAFF.

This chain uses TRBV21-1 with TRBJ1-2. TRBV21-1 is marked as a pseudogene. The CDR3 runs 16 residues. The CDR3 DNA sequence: TGTGCCAGCAGCAAAGTAAAGGGCTCTACGATGCAGAGCTACACCTTC. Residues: CASSKVKGSTMQSYTF.

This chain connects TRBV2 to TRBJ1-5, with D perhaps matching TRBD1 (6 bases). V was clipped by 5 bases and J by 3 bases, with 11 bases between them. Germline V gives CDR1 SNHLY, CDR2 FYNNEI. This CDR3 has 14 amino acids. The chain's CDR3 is CASSRGGTNQPQHF. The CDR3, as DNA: TGTGCCAGCAGTCGAGGGGGTACCAATCAGCCCCAGCATTTT.

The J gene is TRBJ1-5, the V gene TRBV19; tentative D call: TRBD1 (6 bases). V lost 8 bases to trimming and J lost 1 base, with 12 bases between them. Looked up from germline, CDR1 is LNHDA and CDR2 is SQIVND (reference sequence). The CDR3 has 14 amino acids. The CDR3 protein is CASADRPSNQPQHF. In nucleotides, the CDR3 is TGTGCCAGTGCCGACAGGCCCAGCAATCAGCCCCAGCATTTT.

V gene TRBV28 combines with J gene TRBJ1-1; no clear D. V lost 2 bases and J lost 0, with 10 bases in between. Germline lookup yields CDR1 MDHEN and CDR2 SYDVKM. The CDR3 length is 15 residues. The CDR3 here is CASSLALSLNTEAFF. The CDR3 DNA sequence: TGTGCCAGCAGTTTAGCCCTTAGCCTGAACACTGAAGCTTTCTTT.

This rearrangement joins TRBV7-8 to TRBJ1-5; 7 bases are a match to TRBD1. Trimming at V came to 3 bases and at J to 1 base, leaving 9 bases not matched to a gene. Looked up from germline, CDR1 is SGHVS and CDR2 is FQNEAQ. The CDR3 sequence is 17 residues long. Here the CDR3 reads CASSFGGHRGSNQPQHF. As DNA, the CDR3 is TGTGCCAGCAGCTTCGGAGGTCACAGGGGAAGCAATCAGCCCCAGCATTTT. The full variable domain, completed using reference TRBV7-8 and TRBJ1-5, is GAGVSQSPRYKVAKRGQDVALRCDPISGHVSLFWYQQALGQGPEFLTYFQNEAQLDKSGLPSDRFFAERPEGSVSTLKIQRTQQEDSAVYLCASSFGGHRGSNQPQHFGDGTRLSIL.

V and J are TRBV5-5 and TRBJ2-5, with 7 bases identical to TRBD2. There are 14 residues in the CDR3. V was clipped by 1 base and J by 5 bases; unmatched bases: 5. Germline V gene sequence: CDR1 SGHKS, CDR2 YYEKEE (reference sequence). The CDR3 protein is CASSLNRGVETQYF. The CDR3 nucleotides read TGTGCCAGCAGCTTGAATCGGGGGGTCGAGACCCAGTACTTC.

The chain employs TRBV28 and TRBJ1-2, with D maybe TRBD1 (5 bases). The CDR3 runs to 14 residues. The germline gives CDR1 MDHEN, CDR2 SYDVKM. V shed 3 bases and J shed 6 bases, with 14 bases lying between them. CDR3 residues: CASSLGRAVDGYTF. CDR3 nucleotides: TGTGCCAGCAGTTTGGGCAGGGCCGTCGATGGCTACACCTTC.

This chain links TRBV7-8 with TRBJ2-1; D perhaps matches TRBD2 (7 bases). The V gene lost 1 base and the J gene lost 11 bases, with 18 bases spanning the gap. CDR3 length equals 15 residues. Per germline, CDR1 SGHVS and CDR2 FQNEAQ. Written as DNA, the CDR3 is TGTGCCAGCAGCTTAGGGGGGGGCTGGAGAAATAAGCAGTTCTTC. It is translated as CASSLGGGWRNKQFF.

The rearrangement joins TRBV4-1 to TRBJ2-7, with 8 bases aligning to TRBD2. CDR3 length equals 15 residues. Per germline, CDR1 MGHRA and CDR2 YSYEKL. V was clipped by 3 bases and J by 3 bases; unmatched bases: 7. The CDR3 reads CASSQSLAGLYEQYF. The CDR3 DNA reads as TGCGCCAGCAGCCAGTCTCTAGCGGGCCTCTACGAGCAGTACTTC.

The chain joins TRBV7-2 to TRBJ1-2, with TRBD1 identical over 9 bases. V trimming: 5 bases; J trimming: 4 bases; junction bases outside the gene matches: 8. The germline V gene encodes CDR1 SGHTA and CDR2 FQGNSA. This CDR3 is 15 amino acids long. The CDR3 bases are TGTGCCAGCAGCGTGCCGGGACAGGGTACCTATGGCTACACCTTC. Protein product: CASSVPGQGTYGYTF. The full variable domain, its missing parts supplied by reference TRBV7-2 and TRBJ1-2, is GAGVSQSPSNKVTEKGKDVELRCDPISGHTALYWYRQSLGQGLEFLIYFQGNSAPDKSGLPSDRFSAERTGGSVSTLTIQRTQQEDSAVYLCASSVPGQGTYGYTFGSGTRLTVV.

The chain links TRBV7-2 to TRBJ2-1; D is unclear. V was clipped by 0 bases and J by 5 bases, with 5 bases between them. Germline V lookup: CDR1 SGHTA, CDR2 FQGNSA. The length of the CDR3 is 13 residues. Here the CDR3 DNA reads TGTGCCAGCAGCTTAGCTTTCAACAATGAGCAGTTCTTC. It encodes CASSLAFNNEQFF.

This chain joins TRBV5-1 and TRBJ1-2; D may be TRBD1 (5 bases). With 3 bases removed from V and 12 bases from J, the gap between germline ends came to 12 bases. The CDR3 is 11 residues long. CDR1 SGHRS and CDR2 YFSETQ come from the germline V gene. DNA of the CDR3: TGCGCCAGCAGCTCGGGGGAACGCGACACCTTC. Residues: CASSSGERDTF.

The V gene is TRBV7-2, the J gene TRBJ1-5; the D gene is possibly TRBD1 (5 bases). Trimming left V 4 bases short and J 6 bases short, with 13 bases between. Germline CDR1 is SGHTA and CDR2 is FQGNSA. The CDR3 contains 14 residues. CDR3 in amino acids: CASSSDRGGQPQHF. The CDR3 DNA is TGTGCCAGCAGCTCAGACCGGGGCGGTCAGCCCCAGCATTTT.